Described below is a single T cell receptor beta chain sequence and its context. Antigen specificity is unknown. The CDR3 is made up of 16 amino acids. The trim removed 3 bases at V and 8 bases at J, leaving 8 bases unmatched. The germline CDR1 and CDR2 sequences are KGHSH and LQKENI. The data were obtained in a study of T cell responses to AZD1222 COVID-19 vaccine. General study points: Spike-specific TCR repertoires showed rising breadth and depth after two AZD1222 doses. Baseline testing showed seropositivity in only a handful of AZD1222 recipients.

Repertoires were generated with immunoSEQ multiplex PCR, while TCRdb's copy carries only in-frame clones and drops some. The sample gives 90,000 to 110,000 clones, more than 75% of which show up once; about 4.5% is in the top ten. Sequencing was performed on peripheral blood, taken 28 days after the second AZD1222 dose. This receptor was obtained from an adult who received the AZD1222 COVID-19 vaccine. This chain links TRBV18 with TRBJ2-1; TRBD2 aligns across 12 bases. DNA for the CDR3: TGTGCCAGCTCACCTCCGACTAGCGGGGGCTTCTATGAGCAGTTCTTC. This encodes CASSPPTSGGFYEQFF. Together with reference TRBV18 and TRBJ2-1, the CDR3 gives the full variable domain: NAGVMQNPRHLVRRRGQEARLRCSPMKGHSHVYWYRQLPEEGLKFMVYLQKENIIDESGMPKERFSAEFPKEGPSILRIQQVVRGDSAAYFCASSPPTSGGFYEQFFGPGTRLTVL.